Listed below are T cell receptor beta chains from one sample, sequenced in a study of OX40 agonist ivuxolimab in advanced cancers. TCRdb's copy holds only in-frame clones and misses some; the assay was immunoSEQ multiplex PCR. The sample contains tens of thousands of clones, roughly 92% of which appear only once. Sequences were derived from CD4+ or CD8+ T cells sorted from blood, sampled in a trial of the OX40 agonist ivuxolimab. The source of these receptors is an adult with an advanced solid tumor such as melanoma, head and neck, liver or kidney cancer. Both conserved end residues are part of each CDR3. A D gene is named only where the DNA matches it firmly. Size is stated for part of the rows, as once, few or many counts, or as a class when the clone is expanded.

TRBV5-6,TRBJ1-5,TRBD1,-,CASGTTGGHQPQHF,TGTGCCAGCGGCACCACAGGGGGGCATCAGCCCCAGCATTTT
TRBV7-6,TRBJ2-1,-,-,CASSLEGPSYNEQFF,TGTGCCAGCAGCTTAGAGGGCCCTTCCTACAATGAGCAGTTCTTC
TRBV5-6,TRBJ2-7,TRBD1,-,CASSRDSVAQYF,TGTGCTAGCAGCCGGGACAGTGTGGCTCAGTACTTC
TRBV30,TRBJ2-3,-,-,CAWMGGLADTQYF,TGTGCCTGGATGGGGGGGCTTGCAGATACGCAGTATTTT
TRBV19,TRBJ1-1,-,-,CASTRGGSGNTEAFF,TGTGCCAGTACCCGCGGGGGCAGCGGGAACACTGAAGCTTTCTTT
TRBV6-5,TRBJ2-1,TRBD1,-,CAITPGQGAKREQFF,TGTGCCATTACCCCGGGACAGGGGGCTAAGCGTGAGCAGTTCTTC
TRBV7-8,TRBJ2-1,TRBD2,-,CASSFKGTRQFF,TGTGCCAGCAGCTTTAAGGGGACTAGACAGTTCTTC
TRBV19,TRBJ2-4,TRBD2,-,CASSIELGGNIQYF,TGTGCCAGTAGTATAGAGCTCGGGGGGAACATTCAGTACTTC
TRBV7-9,TRBJ1-4,-,-,CASSPGTSTIEKLFF,TGTGCCAGCAGCCCAGGGACCTCGACAATTGAAAAACTGTTTTTT
TRBV11-3,TRBJ2-7,TRBD2,-,CASRASGSFPYEQYF,TGTGCCTCAAGGGCTAGCGGGAGTTTTCCCTACGAGCAGTACTTC
TRBV4-1,TRBJ1-2,-,-,CASSQDQAPKGGYTF,TGCGCCAGCAGCCAAGATCAGGCGCCAAAAGGTGGCTACACCTTC
TRBV13,TRBJ1-1,-,-,CASCLASRGTEAFF,TGTGCCAGCTGTCTTGCATCTAGGGGCACTGAAGCTTTCTTT
TRBV5-1,TRBJ2-3,-,-,CASSLAQRTDTQYF,TGCGCCAGCAGCTTGGCCCAGCGCACAGATACGCAGTATTTT
TRBV11-3,TRBJ2-3,-,-,CASSAGTRPSTDTQYF,TGTGCCAGCAGCGCGGGGACGCGACCTAGCACAGATACGCAGTATTTT
TRBV2,TRBJ2-4,TRBD1,-,CASSPDRAAKNIQYF,TGTGCCAGCAGCCCCGACAGGGCAGCCAAAAACATTCAGTACTTC
TRBV5-1,TRBJ2-3,-,-,CASSLAGGTDTQYF,TGCGCCAGCAGCTTGGCGGGGGGCACAGATACGCAGTATTTT
TRBV5-1,TRBJ2-3,TRBD2,-,CASSLAGGRVDTQYF,TGCGCCAGCAGCTTGGCGGGAGGGCGAGTAGATACGCAGTATTTT
TRBV6-5,TRBJ2-5,-,-,CASSYHRAGRETQYF,TGTGCCAGCAGTTACCACAGGGCAGGACGAGAGACCCAGTACTTC
TRBV29-1,TRBJ2-1,TRBD2,-,CSVDGIAGSGNEQFF,TGCAGCGTTGATGGTATAGCGGGGAGCGGAAATGAGCAGTTCTTC
TRBV9,TRBJ1-2,-,-,CASSTGGDAGGYTF,TGTGCCAGCAGCACGGGGGGGGACGCCGGAGGCTACACCTTC
TRBV6-1,TRBJ2-3,TRBD2,-,CASTITSGGTDTQYF,TGTGCCAGTACCATTACTAGCGGGGGCACAGATACGCAGTATTTT
TRBV9,TRBJ2-7,TRBD1,-,CASSVGMGQGLPYEQYF,TGTGCCAGCAGCGTAGGAATGGGACAGGGGTTACCCTACGAGCAGTACTTC
TRBV14,TRBJ1-4,TRBD1,-,CASSFHPQGKNEKLFF,TGTGCCAGCAGCTTCCACCCACAGGGGAAGAATGAAAAACTGTTTTTT
TRBV19,TRBJ2-3,TRBD2,-,CASRWGGLAGTDTQYF,TGTGCCAGTAGATGGGGAGGACTAGCGGGCACAGATACGCAGTATTTT
TRBV2,TRBJ1-4,-,once,CASYRDTANEKLFF,TGTGCCAGTTACCGGGACACTGCTAATGAAAAACTGTTTTTT
TRBV9,TRBJ2-3,TRBD2,-,CASSALGGDTQYF,TGTGCCAGCAGCGCCTTGGGGGGGGATACGCAGTATTTT
TRBV5-1,TRBJ2-3,-,-,CASTTQTSTDTQYF,TGCGCCAGCACTACCCAGACTAGCACAGATACGCAGTATTTT
TRBV5-1,TRBJ1-1,-,-,CASSLGRVNTEAFF,TGCGCCAGCAGCTTGGGAAGGGTGAACACTGAAGCTTTCTTT
TRBV12-5,TRBJ2-1,-,-,CASGLYPYNEQFF,TGTGCTAGTGGTTTGTATCCCTACAATGAGCAGTTCTTC
TRBV28,TRBJ1-4,-,-,CASSLRNEKLFF,TGTGCCAGCAGTTTGAGGAATGAAAAACTGTTTTTT
TRBV27,TRBJ2-2,TRBD1,few,CASRPNRGGELFF,TGTGCCAGCAGACCAAACAGGGGCGGGGAGCTGTTTTTT
TRBV6-1,TRBJ2-1,-,few,CASSELTVEQFF,TGTGCCAGCAGTGAATTAACGGTGGAGCAGTTCTTC
TRBV10-3,TRBJ1-2,-,once,CAISEPDRGRVDGYTF,TGTGCCATCAGTGAGCCGGACAGAGGACGGGTAGACGGCTACACCTTC
TRBV6-5,TRBJ1-2,-,once,CASSYSGGNYGYTF,TGTGCCAGCAGTTACTCCGGGGGAAACTATGGCTACACCTTC
TRBV21-1,TRBJ1-1,-,-,CASSKVAGNDTEAFF,TGTGCCAGCAGCAAAGTTGCAGGGAACGACACTGAAGCTTTCTTT
TRBV7-8,TRBJ1-6,-,once,CASSPLLRGDSPLHF,TGTGCCAGCAGCCCCTTACTAAGGGGGGATTCACCCCTCCACTTT
TRBV6-1,TRBJ1-1,-,-,CASRGWSMNTEAFF,TGTGCCAGCAGGGGGTGGTCGATGAACACTGAAGCTTTCTTT
TRBV2,TRBJ2-3,TRBD2,-,CASSDLSGGFGTDTQYF,TGTGCCAGCAGTGACCTTAGCGGGGGGTTTGGCACAGATACGCAGTATTTT
TRBV7-3,TRBJ2-1,TRBD1,-,CASSPRQGSYNEQFF,TGTGCCAGCAGCCCCCGACAGGGTTCCTACAATGAGCAGTTCTTC